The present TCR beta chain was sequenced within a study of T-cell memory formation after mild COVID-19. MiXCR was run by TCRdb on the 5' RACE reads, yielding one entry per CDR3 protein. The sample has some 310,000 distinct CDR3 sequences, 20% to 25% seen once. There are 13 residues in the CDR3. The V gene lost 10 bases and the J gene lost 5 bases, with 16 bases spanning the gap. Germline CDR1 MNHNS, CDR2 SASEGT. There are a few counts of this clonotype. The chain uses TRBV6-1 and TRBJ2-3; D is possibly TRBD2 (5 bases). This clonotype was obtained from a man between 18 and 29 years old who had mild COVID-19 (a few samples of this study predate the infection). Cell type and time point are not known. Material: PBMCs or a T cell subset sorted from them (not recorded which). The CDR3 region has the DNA TGTGCCACCCCGGCTGGCGGGCAAGATACGCAGTATTTT. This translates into CATPAGGQDTQYF.